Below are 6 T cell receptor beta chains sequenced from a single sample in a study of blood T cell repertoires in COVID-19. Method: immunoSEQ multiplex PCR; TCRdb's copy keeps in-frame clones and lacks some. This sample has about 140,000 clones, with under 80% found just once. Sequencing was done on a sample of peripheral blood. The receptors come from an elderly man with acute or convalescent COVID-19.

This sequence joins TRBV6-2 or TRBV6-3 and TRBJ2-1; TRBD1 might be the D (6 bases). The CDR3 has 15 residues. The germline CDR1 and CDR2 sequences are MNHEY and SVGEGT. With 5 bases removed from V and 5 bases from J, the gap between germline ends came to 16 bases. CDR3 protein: CASSRAGTQNNEQFF. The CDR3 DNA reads TGTGCCAGCAGTCGGGCCGGGACACAAAACAATGAGCAGTTCTTC.

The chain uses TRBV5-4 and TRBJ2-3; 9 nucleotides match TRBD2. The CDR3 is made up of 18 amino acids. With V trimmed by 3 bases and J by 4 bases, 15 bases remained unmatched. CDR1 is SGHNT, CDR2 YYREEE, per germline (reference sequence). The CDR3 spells CASSSPGLAGPRADTQYF. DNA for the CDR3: TGTGCCAGCAGCTCCCCCGGGCTAGCGGGACCTCGGGCAGATACGCAGTATTTT.

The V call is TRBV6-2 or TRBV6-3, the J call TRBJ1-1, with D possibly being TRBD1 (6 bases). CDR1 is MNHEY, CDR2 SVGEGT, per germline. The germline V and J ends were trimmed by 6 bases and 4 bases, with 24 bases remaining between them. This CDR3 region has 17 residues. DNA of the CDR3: TGTGCCAGCAGGTACGAAGTGGGGCAGGGGCGTGCCACTGAAGCTTTCTTT. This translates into CASRYEVGQGRATEAFF.

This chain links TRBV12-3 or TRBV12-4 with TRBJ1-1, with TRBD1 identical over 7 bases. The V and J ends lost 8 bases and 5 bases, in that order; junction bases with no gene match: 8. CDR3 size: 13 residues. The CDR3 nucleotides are TGTGCCAGCGGGACAGCCCTAGGAACTGAAGCTTTCTTT. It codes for CASGTALGTEAFF.

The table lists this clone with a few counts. CDR3 sequence: CAWSLQQGVGYGYTF. DNA for the CDR3: TGTGCCTGGAGCCTCCAACAGGGTGTCGGCTATGGCTACACCTTC. The J gene is TRBJ1-2, the V gene TRBV30, with D possibly being TRBD1 (6 bases). Germline CDR1 is GTSNPN and CDR2 is SVGIG (reference sequence). The length of the CDR3 is 15 residues. V was pared by 3 bases and J by 4 bases, with 18 bases between.

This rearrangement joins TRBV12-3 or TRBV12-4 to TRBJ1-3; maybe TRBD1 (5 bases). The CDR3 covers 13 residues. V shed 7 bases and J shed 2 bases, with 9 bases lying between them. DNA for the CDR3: TGTGCCAGCACCCCGACAGCTGGAAACACCATATATTTT. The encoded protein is CASTPTAGNTIYF.